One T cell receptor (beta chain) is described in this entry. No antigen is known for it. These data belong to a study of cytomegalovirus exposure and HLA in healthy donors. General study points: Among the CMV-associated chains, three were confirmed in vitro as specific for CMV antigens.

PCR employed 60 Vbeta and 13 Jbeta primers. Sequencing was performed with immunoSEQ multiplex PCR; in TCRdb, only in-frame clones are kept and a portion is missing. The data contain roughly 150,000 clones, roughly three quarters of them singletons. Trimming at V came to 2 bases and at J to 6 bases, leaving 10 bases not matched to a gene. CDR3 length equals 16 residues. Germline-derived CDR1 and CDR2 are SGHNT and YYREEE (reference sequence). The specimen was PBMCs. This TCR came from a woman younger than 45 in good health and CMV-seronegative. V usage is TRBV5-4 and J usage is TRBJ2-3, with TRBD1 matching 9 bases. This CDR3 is CASSLGTGGAVDTQYF. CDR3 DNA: TGTGCCAGCAGCTTAGGAACAGGGGGCGCCGTGGATACGCAGTATTTT.